A single sample is the source of the 14 T cell receptor beta chains below, sequenced in a study of blood T cells in healthy people across ages. A sample-barcoded 5' primer and a J-beta primer mix were used in a second PCR of roughly 7 to 12 cycles. MiXCR, applied by TCRdb to the 5' RACE reads, yields one record per CDR3 protein. The sample records 1.5 million or so distinct CDR3 sequences, approximately 42% being singletons. The sample taken for sequencing was blood. The receptors derive from a woman aged 18-29 years in good health.

The J gene is TRBJ2-5, the V gene TRBV10-3; TRBD1 aligns across 10 bases. The J call is in doubt because the DNA end fits TRBJ2-7 better. Germline V gene data show CDR1 as ENHRY and CDR2 as SYGVKD. This CDR3 is built from 15 residues. CDR3 in amino acids: CAISESPGQGHEQYF. Written as DNA, the CDR3 is TGTGCCATCAGTGAGTCCCCGGGACAGGGGCACGAGCAGTACTTC.

The chain joins TRBV6-1 to TRBJ2-5; D is unresolved. Looked up from germline, CDR1 is MNHNS and CDR2 is SASEGT. Deletions cut 11 bases from V and 5 bases from J, with 21 bases between. The CDR3 sequence is 14 residues long. CDR3 sequence reads: CAPADVRDLETQYF. CDR3 DNA sequence: TGTGCCCCTGCTGACGTCCGAGACCTGGAGACCCAGTACTTC.

CDR3 nucleotide sequence: TGTGCCAGCAGCGGGGAGCCGTTGAGGGAGCAGTACTTC. It is translated as CASSGEPLREQYF. The chain is built from TRBV7-9 and TRBJ2-7, with D possibly matching TRBD2 (5 bases). Trimming cost V 5 bases and J 7 bases, with 15 bases left between them. Germline CDR1 and CDR2: SEHNR and FQNEAQ (reference sequence). The length of the CDR3 is 13 residues.

The chain has TRBV6-5 and TRBJ2-2; D gene ambiguous. The CDR3 runs 12 residues. Per the germline V gene, CDR1 is MNHEY and CDR2 is SVGAGI. The V end lost 6 bases, the J end lost 8 bases, and 10 bases lay between the germline ends. The CDR3 spells CASRTALGELFF. The CDR3 coding sequence is TGTGCCAGCAGGACTGCTCTTGGGGAGCTGTTTTTT.

The rearrangement uses TRBV6-5 and TRBJ1-2, with 9 positions matching TRBD1. The V gene end was trimmed by 6 bases and the J gene end by 10 bases; junction bases not matched to a gene: 9. The CDR3 extends over 13 amino acids. Germline V CDR1 and CDR2: MNHEY, SVGAGI. The CDR3 loop reads CASRSGQGHNYTF. Here the CDR3 DNA reads TGTGCCAGCAGGTCGGGACAGGGTCATAACTACACCTTC.

This chain uses TRBV20-1 with TRBJ2-3; no clear D gene. Germline V gives CDR1 DFQATT, CDR2 SNEGSKA (reference sequence). Trimming removed 0 bases at V and 0 bases at J, with 13 bases between. This CDR3 is 16 amino acids long. CDR3 amino acids: CSARDPTSTSTDTQYF. Here the CDR3 DNA reads TGCAGTGCTAGAGATCCTACGTCAACTAGCACAGATACGCAGTATTTT.

The chain joins TRBV6-1 to TRBJ1-2, with D possibly being TRBD1 (5 bases). This CDR3 is 14 amino acids long. V was shortened by 4 bases and J by 2 bases, with 11 bases between the two germline ends. Germline V CDR1 and CDR2: MNHNS, SASEGT. The CDR3 DNA sequence: TGTGCCAGCAGTGGGGGCTACTTAAACTATGGCTACACCTTC. Its translation: CASSGGYLNYGYTF.

The V gene is TRBV5-1, the J gene TRBJ1-1; the D is unclear. Germline values: CDR1 SGHRS, CDR2 YFSETQ. The CDR3 totals 15 residues. Trimming pared 4 bases from V and 5 bases from J, leaving 18 bases between. In DNA form, the CDR3 reads TGCGCCAGCAGCAACCGGGCCCCCGGGGAGACTGAAGCTTTCTTT. It encodes CASSNRAPGETEAFF.

The chain combines TRBV29-1 with TRBJ1-2; a weak D match, TRBD1 (5 bases). Germline V gene lookup returns CDR1 SQVTM and CDR2 ANQGSEA. The CDR3 is made up of 12 amino acids. The V gene lost 7 bases and the J gene lost 5 bases, with 14 bases spanning the gap. The CDR3 DNA sequence: TGCAGCGGGATCGGGGGGGGATATGGCTACACCTTC. Protein sequence: CSGIGGGYGYTF.

This clonotype was detected a few times. The V call is TRBV7-2, the J call TRBJ2-1, with 7 bases that match TRBD2. This CDR3 spans 13 amino acids. The ends lost 1 base at V and 12 bases at J; junction bases unmatched: 6. CDR1 and CDR2 (germline): SGHTA, FQGNSA. DNA for the CDR3: TGTGCCAGCAGCTTAGGTGGGTCTAGCGGGCAGTTCTTC. Its translation is CASSLGGSSGQFF.

This clonotype was seen only a few times. The CDR3 sequence: CASSLSSSGTQYF. CDR3 sequence (DNA): TGTGCCAGCAGCTTAAGTTCGAGCGGTACGCAGTATTTT. The rearrangement links TRBV7-2 to TRBJ2-3; weak D call: TRBD2 (5 bases). V was pared by 2 bases and J by 8 bases, with 11 bases between. The CDR3 is made up of 13 amino acids. CDR1 is SGHTA and CDR2 is FQGNSA in the germline V gene.

This chain connects TRBV29-1 to TRBJ2-3, with D unresolved. V lost 3 bases and J lost 6, with 10 bases in between. Germline loops: CDR1 SQVTM, CDR2 ANQGSEA. CDR3 size: 12 residues. The chain's CDR3 is CSVDVGGDTQYF. The DNA for the CDR3 is TGCAGCGTTGATGTGGGTGGTGATACGCAGTATTTT.

The gene calls are TRBV20-1 and TRBJ1-5; D unresolved. Germline CDR1 and CDR2: DFQATT and SNEGSKA (reference sequence). The length of the CDR3 is 14 residues. V lost 5 bases, J lost 0 bases, and 11 bases lay in between. The CDR3 sequence: CSAGGRDSNQPQHF. For the CDR3, the DNA is TGCAGTGCTGGAGGACGGGATAGCAATCAGCCCCAGCATTTT.

The sample holds a few counts of this clonotype. The chain carries TRBV25-1 and TRBJ2-1; 9 bases map to TRBD2. The CDR3 sequence is 15 residues long. Losses at the gene ends were 2 bases for V and 7 bases for J; bases not matched to a gene: 6. CDR1 MGHDK and CDR2 SYGVNS come from the germline V gene. The CDR3 DNA follows: TGTGCCAGCAGTGAAGGGCTAGCGGGAAAGAATGAGCAGTTCTTC. Translation: CASSEGLAGKNEQFF.